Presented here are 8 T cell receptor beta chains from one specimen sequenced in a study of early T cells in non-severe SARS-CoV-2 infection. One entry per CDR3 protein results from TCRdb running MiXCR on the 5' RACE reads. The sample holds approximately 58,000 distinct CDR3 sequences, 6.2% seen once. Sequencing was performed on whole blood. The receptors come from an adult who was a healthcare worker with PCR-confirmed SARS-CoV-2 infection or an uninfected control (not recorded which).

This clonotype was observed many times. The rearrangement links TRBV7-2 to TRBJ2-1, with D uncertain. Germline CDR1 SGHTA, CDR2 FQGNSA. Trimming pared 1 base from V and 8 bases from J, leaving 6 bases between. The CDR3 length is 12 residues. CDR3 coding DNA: TGTGCCAGCAGCTTAGTTAAGGATGAGCAGTTCTTC. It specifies CASSLVKDEQFF.

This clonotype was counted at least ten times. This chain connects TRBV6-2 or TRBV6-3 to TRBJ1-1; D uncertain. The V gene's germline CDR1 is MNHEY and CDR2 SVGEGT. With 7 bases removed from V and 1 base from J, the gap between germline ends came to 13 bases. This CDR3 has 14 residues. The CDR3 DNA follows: TGTGCCAGCAAGGACGGAAGGCGGAACACTGAAGCTTTCTTT. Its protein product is CASKDGRRNTEAFF.

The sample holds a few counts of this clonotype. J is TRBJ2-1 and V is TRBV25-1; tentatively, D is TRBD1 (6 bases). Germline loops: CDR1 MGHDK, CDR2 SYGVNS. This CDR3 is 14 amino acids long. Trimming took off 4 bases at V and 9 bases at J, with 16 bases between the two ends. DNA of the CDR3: TGTGCCAGCAGTGGAACACAGGGTTCTATTGAGCAGTTCTTC. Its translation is CASSGTQGSIEQFF.

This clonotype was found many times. CDR3 protein: CASSRGITDTQYF. CDR3 nucleotide sequence: TGTGCCAGCAGCCGGGGGATCACAGATACGCAGTATTTT. The chain carries TRBV6-2 or TRBV6-3 and TRBJ2-3; perhaps TRBD2 as D (6 bases). V lost 6 bases and J 2 bases, leaving 9 bases between the germline ends. The V gene's germline CDR1 is MNHEY and CDR2 SVGEGT. CDR3 length: 13 residues.

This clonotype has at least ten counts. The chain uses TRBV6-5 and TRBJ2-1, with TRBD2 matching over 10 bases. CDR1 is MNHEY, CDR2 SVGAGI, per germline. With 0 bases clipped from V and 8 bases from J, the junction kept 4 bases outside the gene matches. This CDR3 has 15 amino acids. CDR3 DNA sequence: TGTGCCAGCAGTTACTCGTGGCTAGCGGGGGATGAGCAGTTCTTC. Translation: CASSYSWLAGDEQFF.

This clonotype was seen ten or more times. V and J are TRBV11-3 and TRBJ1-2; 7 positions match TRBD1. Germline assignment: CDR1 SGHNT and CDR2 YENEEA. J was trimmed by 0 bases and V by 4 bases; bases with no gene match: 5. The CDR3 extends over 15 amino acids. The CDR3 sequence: CASSSEDRSNYGYTF. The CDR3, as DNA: TGTGCCAGCAGCTCCGAGGACAGGTCTAACTATGGCTACACCTTC.

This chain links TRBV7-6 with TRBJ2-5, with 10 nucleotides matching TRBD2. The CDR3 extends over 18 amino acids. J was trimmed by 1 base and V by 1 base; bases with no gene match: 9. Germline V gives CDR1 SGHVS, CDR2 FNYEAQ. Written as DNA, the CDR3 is TGTGCCAGCAGCTTAGATGACCCCGGACTAGCGGCCCAAGAGACCCAGTACTTC. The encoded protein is CASSLDDPGLAAQETQYF.

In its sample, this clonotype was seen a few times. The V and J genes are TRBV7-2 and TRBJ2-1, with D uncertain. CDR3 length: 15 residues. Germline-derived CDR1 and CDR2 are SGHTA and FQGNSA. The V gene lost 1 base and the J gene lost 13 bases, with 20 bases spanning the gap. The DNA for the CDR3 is TGTGCCAGCAGCTTAGATTTCGGTTGGACGGATAATCAGTTCTTC. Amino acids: CASSLDFGWTDNQFF.